This T cell receptor beta chain is drawn from a study of control samples from healthy donors and cancer patients. Trimming left V 1 base short and J 0 bases short, with 12 bases between. CDR3 length equals 16 residues. Germline lookup yields CDR1 LNHNV and CDR2 YYDKDF (reference sequence). Measured with immunoSEQ multiplex PCR; TCRdb has only the in-frame clones, and not every one. In the table there are 150,000 to 200,000 clones, approximately 91% of which are singletons. Sequenced sample: blood. The V call is TRBV15, the J call TRBJ1-2; tentatively, D is TRBD1 (6 bases). The receptor was isolated from a woman aged 40 to 49 in good health. The CDR3 loop reads CATSRGGPGTNYGYTF. For the CDR3, the DNA is TGTGCCACCAGCAGAGGGGGGCCCGGTACTAACTATGGCTACACCTTC.